The rows below give T cell receptor beta chains drawn from one sample of a study of blood T cell repertoires in COVID-19. The data were produced by immunoSEQ multiplex PCR, yet TCRdb's version contains in-frame clones alone and is incomplete. This sample has some 160,000 clones, with 80% to 90% found just once. The sequencing input was peripheral blood. The receptor source for this set is a woman aged 55-70 years with active COVID-19. CDR3s include the opening cysteine and the closing phenylalanine or tryptophan. Clone size is given for some rows only: seen once, a few or many times, or a class if the clone is expanded.

>.|15|TRBJ2-7|TRBV28
CASSFPTTGTYEQYF
>.|19|TRBJ2-6|TRBV6-2/TRBV6-3
CASSYSLLQASSGANVLTF
>.|19|TRBJ2-2|TRBV9
CASSPLRLAGGLTTGELFF
>.|15|TRBJ2-5|TRBV6-2/TRBV6-3
CASSPRGFTGETQYF
>.|13|TRBJ1-6|TRBV2
CARGTDWNSPLHF
>.|12|TRBJ1-1|TRBV7-2
CASRLTGTEAFF
>.|17|TRBJ2-2|TRBV5-5
CASSLVAGGPNTGELFF
>.|12|TRBJ2-5|TRBV27
CATGRGGETQYF
>.|15|TRBJ2-1|TRBV7-3
CASSHIGPGGGEAFF
>.|12|TRBJ1-2|TRBV6-9
CAIATGGTGYTF
>.|15|TRBJ2-2|TRBV19
CASSPRLADTGELFF
>few|16|TRBJ2-1|TRBV19
CASSIGLAGDSHEQFF
>.|14|TRBJ2-3|TRBV28
CASSFGGSTDTQYF
>.|15|TRBJ1-1|TRBV6-2/TRBV6-3
CASSYSRSQGSIAFF
>once|13|TRBJ1-1|TRBV6-5
CATQQGSVTEAFF
>.|15|TRBJ2-5|TRBV7-9
CASRPLAGVGETQYF
>.|15|TRBJ2-6|TRBV5-8
CASSLGSSGANVLTF
>once|15|TRBJ2-7|TRBV7-9
CASSLGHMIPYEQYF
>.|14|TRBJ1-2|TRBV18
CASSPLGQGHGYTF
>once|21|TRBJ2-3|TRBV12-5
CASGLVKAGLAGGPRTDTQYF
>.|19|TRBJ2-7|TRBV15
CATSRQTRLAGRRTYEQYF
>once|15|TRBJ2-7|TRBV7-6
CASSPRGQSIYEQYF
>once|15|TRBJ2-7|TRBV5-5
CASSLGLGAAYEQYF
>.|14|TRBJ2-5|TRBV18
CASSSRQGGETQYF
>.|13|TRBJ1-2|TRBV27
CASSPDRGSGYTF
>.|19|TRBJ2-1|TRBV18
CASSLRGYETGQGNNEQFF
>once|15|TRBJ2-1|TRBV5-1
CASSSTSGSYNEQFF
>.|15|TRBJ1-3|TRBV7-2
CASSSGGASGNTIYF
>.|15|TRBJ1-1|TRBV29-1
CSAGSGLKGGTEAFF
>.|14|TRBJ2-2|TRBV14
CASSLTGRTGELFF
>.|14|TRBJ2-1|TRBV30
CAWSGTSGYNEQFF
>.|16|TRBJ2-5|TRBV7-2
CASSLVGSGSWETQYF
>.|13|TRBJ2-5|TRBV7-2
CASSTDRQETQYF
>.|15|TRBJ1-2|TRBV19
CASSIGLQGAEGYTF
>.|11|TRBJ1-1|TRBV2
CASRADSEAFF
>.|16|TRBJ1-2|TRBV6-1
CASSENPGQGYYGYTF
>.|15|TRBJ2-1|TRBV7-2
CASSLGQTSYNEQFF
>.|13|TRBJ2-7|TRBV7-2
CASSLREGNEQYF
>.|11|TRBJ2-1|TRBV18
CASSPSDEQFF
>.|16|TRBJ1-5|TRBV4-2
CASSQDGGGSNQPQHF
>few|15|TRBJ1-6|TRBV5-1
CASRDGSNGNSPLHF
>once|17|TRBJ2-6|TRBV4-1
CASSPPGTGSGANVLTF
>few|12|TRBJ1-1|TRBV24-1
CATSDLRGEAFF
>.|11|TRBJ2-7|TRBV6-2/TRBV6-3
CASSRRYEQYF
>few|14|TRBJ1-5|TRBV6-5
CASRGGGGNQPQHF